This record covers a single TCR beta chain. Its antigen remains unidentified. Per-nucleotide qualities are absent, and no much larger clonotype sits a single base away. This specimen comes from a study of somatic mutations in T cells in chronic GVHD (TCRdb year 2020). Sorting staining used anti-CD3, anti-CD4, anti-CD8 and a Vbeta20 antibody from the IOTest Beta Mark kit on a FACSAria III, with purity above 98%. Peripheral blood was drawn into sodium heparin tubes, and mononuclear cells were separated by Ficoll-Paque PLUS density gradient centrifugation. Before TCRbeta deep sequencing, the CD4+ Vbeta20+, CD4+ Vbeta20-, and CD8+ T cell fractions were FACS-sorted. V drops 5 bases and J drops 2 bases, leaving 12 bases in between. Reading from cysteine to phenylalanine, the CDR3 counts 14 amino acids. The kept DNA is CDR3 alone, 42 bases in frame from the first base. The germline V gene (reference sequence) supplies CDR1 PRHDT and CDR2 FYEKMQ.

Isolated genomic DNA was used for TCRbeta deep sequencing. TCRbeta CDR3 sequencing and initial data processing were performed with the immunoSEQ assay as a commercial service. As for the original processing: IMGT was used to annotate V, D, J genes, while reads were demultiplexed, adapter and primer sequences were stripped out, and similar clones were merged through frequency-ratio clustering. TCRdb limited this immuneACCESS table to in-frame rearrangements with V and J called. A share of clones is missing; checked studies link under half to unresolved V genes, and the rest is unexplained. V, J and clone size are taken as reported in that table, and D and trimming were inferred from the DNA itself. Across this sample there are around 13,000 clones, with about 80% seen only once. The ten biggest clones cover about 32% of the sample.

Sequencing was performed on Vbeta20-negative CD4+ T cells from blood. According to the study, the label for this sample's cell subset or site signals: CD4+ T cells sorted as TCR Vbeta20 negative by flow cytometry. The sequence was collected from a male patient in his fifties with chronic graft-versus-host disease. Some T cells may originate with the graft donor following a transplant. The chain employs TRBV13 and TRBJ2-5, with TRBD1 tentatively as D gene (6 bases match). The CDR3 amino acid sequence is: CASSRGQTQETQYF. The nucleotide sequence is TGTGCCAGCAGCCGCGGACAGACTCAAGAGACCCAGTACTTC.